A selection of T cell receptor beta chains follows, all from one sample in a study of T cells in Graves' hyperthyroidism and ophthalmopathy. TCRdb fed the multiplex PCR reads into MiXCR, producing one record per CDR3 protein. This table holds 450,000 to 700,000 distinct CDR3 sequences, under 60% found once. Sequenced: peripheral blood or thyroid tissue (not recorded which). Receptors were obtained from an adult woman with Graves' disease, either hyperthyroidism or ophthalmopathy (not recorded which). The CDR3 runs from the conserved cysteine through the conserved F or W. The D gene is left open where the match is weak. Expanded clones are given a class, and other clones once, few, many or no size at all.

D gene: -; V gene: TRBV7-9; clone size: -; J gene: TRBJ2-5; CDR3 protein: CASSLVPVYRETQYF; CDR3 DNA: TGTGCCAGCAGCTTAGTACCCGTCTATAGGGAGACCCAGTACTTC
D gene: TRBD1; V gene: TRBV2; clone size: -; J gene: TRBJ1-1; CDR3 protein: CASSGGTGETAEAFF; CDR3 DNA: TGTGCCAGCAGTGGCGGGACAGGGGAAACGGCTGAAGCTTTCTTT
D gene: TRBD2; V gene: TRBV28; clone size: -; J gene: TRBJ2-5; CDR3 protein: CASSSPRTSGRLGQETQYF; CDR3 DNA: TGTGCCAGCAGTTCACCAAGGACTAGCGGGAGGTTGGGGCAAGAGACCCAGTACTTC
D gene: TRBD1; V gene: TRBV5-1; clone size: many; J gene: TRBJ1-1; CDR3 protein: CASSIAGGAPQAFF; CDR3 DNA: TGCGCCAGCAGCATCGCAGGGGGGGCCCCTCAAGCTTTCTTT
D gene: -; V gene: TRBV7-2; clone size: many; J gene: TRBJ2-7; CDR3 protein: CASSRRASYEQYF; CDR3 DNA: TGTGCCAGCAGCCGGAGGGCTTCCTACGAGCAGTACTTC
D gene: -; V gene: TRBV28; clone size: -; J gene: TRBJ1-1; CDR3 protein: CASSLNWVYGNTEAFF; CDR3 DNA: TGTGCCAGCAGTTTAAATTGGGTGTATGGGAACACTGAAGCTTTCTTT
D gene: TRBD1; V gene: TRBV7-2; clone size: few; J gene: TRBJ2-7; CDR3 protein: CASRETGAVGEQYF; CDR3 DNA: TGTGCCAGCAGGGAGACAGGGGCCGTGGGCGAGCAGTACTTC
D gene: TRBD1; V gene: TRBV20-1; clone size: many; J gene: TRBJ1-5; CDR3 protein: CSLRQGGSNQPQHF; CDR3 DNA: TGCAGTCTCAGACAGGGGGGGAGCAATCAGCCCCAGCATTTT
D gene: -; V gene: TRBV28; clone size: many; J gene: TRBJ1-6; CDR3 protein: CASRPTNRRGSPLHF; CDR3 DNA: TGTGCCAGCAGACCTACTAACAGGCGGGGTTCACCCCTCCACTTT
D gene: -; V gene: TRBV10-3; clone size: -; J gene: TRBJ1-2; CDR3 protein: CAISESGGTRSYGYTF; CDR3 DNA: TGTGCCATCAGTGAGTCAGGAGGGACTAGATCCTATGGCTACACCTTC